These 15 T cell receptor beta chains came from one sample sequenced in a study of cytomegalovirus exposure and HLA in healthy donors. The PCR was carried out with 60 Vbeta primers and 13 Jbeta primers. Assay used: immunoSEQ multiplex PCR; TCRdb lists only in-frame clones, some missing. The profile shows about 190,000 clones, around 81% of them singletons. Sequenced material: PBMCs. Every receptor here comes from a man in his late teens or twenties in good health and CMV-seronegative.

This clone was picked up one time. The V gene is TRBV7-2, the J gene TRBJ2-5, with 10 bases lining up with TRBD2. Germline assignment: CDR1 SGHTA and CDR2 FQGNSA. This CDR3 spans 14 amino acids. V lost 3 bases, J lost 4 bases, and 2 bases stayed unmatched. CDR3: CASSLGLARETQYF. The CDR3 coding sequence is TGTGCCAGCAGCTTGGGACTAGCGAGAGAGACCCAGTACTTC.

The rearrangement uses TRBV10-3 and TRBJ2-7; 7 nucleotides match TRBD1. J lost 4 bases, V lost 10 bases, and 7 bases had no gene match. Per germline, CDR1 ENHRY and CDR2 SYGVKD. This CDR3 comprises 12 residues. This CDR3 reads CASRQGPYEQYF. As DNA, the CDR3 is TGTGCCAGCCGACAGGGTCCATACGAGCAGTACTTC.

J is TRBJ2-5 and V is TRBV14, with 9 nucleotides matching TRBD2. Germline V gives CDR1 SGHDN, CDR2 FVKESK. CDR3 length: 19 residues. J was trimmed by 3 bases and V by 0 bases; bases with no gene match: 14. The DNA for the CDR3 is TGTGCCAGCAGCCAAGAACGGGGGAGGCGGTCTAGCGGGAAAGAGACCCAGTACTTC. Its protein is CASSQERGRRSSGKETQYF.

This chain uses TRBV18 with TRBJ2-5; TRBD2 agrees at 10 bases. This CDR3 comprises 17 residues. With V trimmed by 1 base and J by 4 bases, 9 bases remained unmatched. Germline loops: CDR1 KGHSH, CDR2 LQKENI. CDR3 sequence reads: CASSPRLAGALTETQYF. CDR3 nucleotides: TGTGCCAGCTCACCACGGCTAGCGGGAGCTTTGACAGAGACCCAGTACTTC. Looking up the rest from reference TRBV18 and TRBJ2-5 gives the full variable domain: NAGVMQNPRHLVRRRGQEARLRCSPMKGHSHVYWYRQLPEEGLKFMVYLQKENIIDESGMPKERFSAEFPKEGPSILRIQQVVRGDSAAYFCASSPRLAGALTETQYFGPGTRLLVL.

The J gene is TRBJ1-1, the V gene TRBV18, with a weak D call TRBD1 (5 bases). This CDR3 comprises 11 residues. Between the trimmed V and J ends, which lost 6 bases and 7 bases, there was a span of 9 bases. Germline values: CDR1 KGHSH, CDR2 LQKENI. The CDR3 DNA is TGTGCCAGCTCTGGGGGGAGTGAAGCTTTCTTT. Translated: CASSGGSEAFF.

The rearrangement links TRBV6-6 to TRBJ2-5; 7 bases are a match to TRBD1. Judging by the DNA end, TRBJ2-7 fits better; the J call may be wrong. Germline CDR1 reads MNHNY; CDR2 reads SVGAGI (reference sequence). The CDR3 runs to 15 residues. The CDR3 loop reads CASSHLDRNSYEQYF. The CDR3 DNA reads TGTGCCAGCAGCCACTTGGACAGGAACTCCTACGAGCAGTACTTC.

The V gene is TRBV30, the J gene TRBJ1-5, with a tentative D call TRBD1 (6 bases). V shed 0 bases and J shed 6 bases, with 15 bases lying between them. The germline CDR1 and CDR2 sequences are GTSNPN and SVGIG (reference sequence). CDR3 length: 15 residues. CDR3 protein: CAWSVLGQGSQPQHF. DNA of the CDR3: TGTGCCTGGAGTGTACTGGGTCAGGGGAGTCAGCCCCAGCATTTT.

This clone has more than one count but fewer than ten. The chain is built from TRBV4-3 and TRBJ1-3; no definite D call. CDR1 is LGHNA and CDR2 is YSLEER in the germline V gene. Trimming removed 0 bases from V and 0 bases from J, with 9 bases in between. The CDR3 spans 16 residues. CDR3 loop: CASSQDVSSSGNTIYF. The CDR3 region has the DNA TGCGCCAGCAGCCAAGATGTCTCCTCCTCTGGAAACACCATATATTTT.

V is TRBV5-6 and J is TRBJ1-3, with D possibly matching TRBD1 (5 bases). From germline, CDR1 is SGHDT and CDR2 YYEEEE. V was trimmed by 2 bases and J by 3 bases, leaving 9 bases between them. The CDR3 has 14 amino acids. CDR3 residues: CASSFQGNGNTIYF. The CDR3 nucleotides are TGTGCCAGCAGCTTCCAGGGCAATGGAAACACCATATATTTT.

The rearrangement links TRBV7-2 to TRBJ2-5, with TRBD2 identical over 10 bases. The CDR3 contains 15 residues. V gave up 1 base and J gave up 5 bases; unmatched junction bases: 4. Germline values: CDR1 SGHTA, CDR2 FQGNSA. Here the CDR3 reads CASSLEGAGGETQYF. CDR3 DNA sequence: TGTGCCAGCAGCTTAGAGGGAGCGGGGGGGGAGACCCAGTACTTC. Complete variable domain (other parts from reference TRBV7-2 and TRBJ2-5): GAGVSQSPSNKVTEKGKDVELRCDPISGHTALYWYRQSLGQGLEFLIYFQGNSAPDKSGLPSDRFSAERTGGSVSTLTIQRTQQEDSAVYLCASSLEGAGGETQYFGPGTRLLVL.

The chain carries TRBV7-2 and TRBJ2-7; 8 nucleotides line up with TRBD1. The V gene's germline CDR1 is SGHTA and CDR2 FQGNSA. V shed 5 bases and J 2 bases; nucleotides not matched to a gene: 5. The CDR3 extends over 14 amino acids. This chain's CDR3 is CASSLGQGTYEQYF. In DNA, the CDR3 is TGTGCCAGCAGCCTCGGACAGGGTACCTACGAGCAGTACTTC.

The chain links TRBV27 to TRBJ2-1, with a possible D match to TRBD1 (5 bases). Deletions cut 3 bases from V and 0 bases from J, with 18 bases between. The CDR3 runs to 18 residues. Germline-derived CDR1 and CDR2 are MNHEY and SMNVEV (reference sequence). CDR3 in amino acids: CASSFWPRSDSSYNEQFF. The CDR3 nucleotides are TGTGCCAGCAGTTTTTGGCCGCGGTCAGACAGCTCCTACAATGAGCAGTTCTTC.

CDR3 coding DNA: TGTGCCAGCACCCTAGCCGGCAGGGTCTACAATGAGCAGTTCTTC. This gives the protein CASTLAGRVYNEQFF. The chain uses TRBV7-2 and TRBJ2-1, with D perhaps assigned TRBD1 or TRBD2 (5 bases each). Germline V gene lookup returns CDR1 SGHTA and CDR2 FQGNSA. The CDR3 extends over 15 amino acids. V was pared by 7 bases and J by 3 bases, with 16 bases between.

The CDR3 DNA sequence: TGTGCCAGCAGCCCAGCGGGAGGGCTGCCCCAGCATTTT. Its protein is CASSPAGGLPQHF. V gene TRBV7-2 combines with J gene TRBJ1-5; D unclear. Looked up from germline, CDR1 is SGHTA and CDR2 is FQGNSA. The V and J ends lost 5 bases and 9 bases respectively, with 14 bases between them. The CDR3 contains 13 residues.

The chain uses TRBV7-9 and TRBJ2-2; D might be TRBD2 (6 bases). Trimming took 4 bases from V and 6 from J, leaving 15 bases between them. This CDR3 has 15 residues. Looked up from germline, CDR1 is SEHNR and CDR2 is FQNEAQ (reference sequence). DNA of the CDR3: TGTGCCAGCAGCTCCGACCGGGGGACCGCCGGGGAGCTGTTTTTT. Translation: CASSSDRGTAGELFF.